Listed below are T cell receptor beta chains from one sample, sequenced in a study of graft-versus-host responses after intestinal transplantation. Their recognized antigens are unknown. Repertoires were generated with immunoSEQ multiplex PCR, while TCRdb's copy carries only in-frame clones and drops some. The data hold about 85,000 clones, with more than 85% observed a single time. This sample comprised unstimulated CD8+ T cells sorted from spleen or lymph node cells, obtained before transplant. The receptors stem from a human donor who was the organ donor for an intestinal transplant. Each CDR3 is given with its conserved first and last residue. The D gene is left open where the match is weak. Expanded clones get a size class; other rows say once, few or many, or leave the size out.

>.|.|TRBJ2-2|TRBV27
CASRPFTGELFF
TGTGCCAGCCGTCCATTCACCGGGGAGCTGTTTTTT
>TRBD2|.|TRBJ2-7|TRBV27
CASSLRRENYEQYF
TGTGCCAGCAGTTTAAGGCGGGAGAACTACGAGCAGTACTTC
>.|.|TRBJ1-2|TRBV5-6
CASSSGTAGYTF
TGTGCCAGCAGCTCAGGGACGGCTGGCTACACCTTC
>.|few|TRBJ2-7|TRBV5-1
CASSLGVGGKTYEQYF
TGCGCCAGCAGCTTGGGGGTAGGGGGAAAAACCTACGAGCAGTACTTC
>TRBD1|.|TRBJ2-7|TRBV6-5
CASGGQGESYEQYF
TGTGCCAGCGGAGGACAGGGGGAATCCTACGAGCAGTACTTC
>.|.|TRBJ1-2|TRBV9
CASSGTDYGYTF
TGTGCCAGCAGCGGCACAGATTATGGCTACACCTTC
>TRBD1|.|TRBJ2-1|TRBV15
CATSSRTGGNEQFF
TGTGCCACCAGCAGTAGGACAGGGGGAAATGAGCAGTTCTTC
>.|.|TRBJ1-5|TRBV29-1
CSVEGGGDRTTSNSNQPQHF
TGCAGCGTTGAAGGTGGAGGAGACCGGACGACTTCCAATAGCAATCAGCCCCAGCATTTT
>TRBD2|.|TRBJ2-3|TRBV7-6
CASSLDPAGASDTQYF
TGTGCCAGCAGCTTAGATCCAGCGGGAGCATCCGATACGCAGTATTTT
>TRBD1|.|TRBJ1-2|TRBV6-1
CASSEWDSYYGYTF
TGTGCCAGCAGTGAATGGGACAGCTACTATGGCTACACCTTC
>.|.|TRBJ2-7|TRBV5-1
CASSLDRVSSYEQYF
TGCGCCAGCAGCTTGGACAGGGTGAGCTCCTACGAGCAGTACTTC
>.|.|TRBJ1-2|TRBV9
CASSVEAGSPNYGYTF
TGTGCCAGCAGCGTAGAGGCGGGGAGTCCCAACTATGGCTACACCTTC
>.|once|TRBJ2-1|TRBV5-1
CASSLGGSSYNEQFF
TGCGCCAGCAGCTTGGGGGGGAGCTCCTACAATGAGCAGTTCTTC
>TRBD2|.|TRBJ2-7|TRBV6-1
CASSALRGGYEQYF
TGTGCCAGCAGTGCCCTACGGGGGGGCTACGAGCAGTACTTC
>.|.|TRBJ2-5|TRBV7-9
CASSLPIRLEVKETQYF
TGTGCCAGCAGCTTACCCATCAGGCTGGAGGTAAAAGAGACCCAGTACTTC
>.|.|TRBJ1-5|TRBV7-6
CASSLLDQPQHF
TGTGCCAGCAGCTTATTGGATCAGCCCCAGCATTTT